The TCR beta chain under discussion was sequenced for a study of T cells in Graves' hyperthyroidism and ophthalmopathy. The wider study: At the time of initial diagnosis and before any treatment, peripheral blood was collected. General study points: Blood also held most thyroid clonotypes expanded beyond 0.001.

In making diagnoses, clinical symptoms, serum thyroxine and TRAb, thyroid ultrasound and orbital computed tomography were all used. PBMCs were collected from a roughly 10 ml volume of fresh peripheral blood. Notes on this clonotype: Antigen specificity is unknown.

RNA transcripts gave rise to amplified TCR beta CDR3 regions. In the first-round RT-PCR of the TCR CDR3, the HTBI primer set was used. One entry per CDR3 protein results from TCRdb running MiXCR on the multiplex PCR reads. The sample yields about 560,000 distinct CDR3 sequences, approximately 16% seen once. The sequencing sample was made of blood. This receptor was obtained from a woman younger than 35 with Graves' hyperthyroidism.

CDR3 in amino acids: CASSYSTGGSYEQYF. The DNA of the CDR3 is TGTGCCAGCAGTTACTCGACAGGGGGGTCCTACGAGCAGTACTTC. The rearrangement uses TRBV6-5 and TRBJ2-7; 9 bases are a match to TRBD1. Germline CDR1 reads MNHEY; CDR2 reads SVGAGI. This CDR3 has 15 amino acids. V was pared by 0 bases and J by 1 base, with 1 base of the junction left unmatched.